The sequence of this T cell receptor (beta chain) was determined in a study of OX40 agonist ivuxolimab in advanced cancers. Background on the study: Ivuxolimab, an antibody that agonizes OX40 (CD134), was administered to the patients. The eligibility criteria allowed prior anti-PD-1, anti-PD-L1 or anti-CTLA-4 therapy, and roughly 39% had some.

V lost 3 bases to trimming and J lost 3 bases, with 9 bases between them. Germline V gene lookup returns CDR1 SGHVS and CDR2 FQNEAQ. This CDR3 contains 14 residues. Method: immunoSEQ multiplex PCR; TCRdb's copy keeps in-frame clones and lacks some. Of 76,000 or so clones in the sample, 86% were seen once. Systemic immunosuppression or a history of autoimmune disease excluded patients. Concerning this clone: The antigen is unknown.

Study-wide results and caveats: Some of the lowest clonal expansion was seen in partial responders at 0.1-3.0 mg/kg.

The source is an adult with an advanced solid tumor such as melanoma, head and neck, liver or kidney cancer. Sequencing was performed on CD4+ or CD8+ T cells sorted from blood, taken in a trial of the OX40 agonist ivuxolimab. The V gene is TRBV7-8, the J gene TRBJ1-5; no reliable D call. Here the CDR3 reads CASSFQHSNQPQHF. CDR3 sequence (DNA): TGTGCCAGCAGCTTCCAACACTCCAATCAGCCCCAGCATTTT.